This T cell receptor (beta chain) appears in the sequencing data of a study of blood T cell repertoires in COVID-19. The repertoire was sequenced with immunoSEQ multiplex PCR; TCRdb's copy has only in-frame clones and lacks some. The data show hundreds of thousands of clones, around nine tenths seen once. Germline-derived CDR1 and CDR2 are SEHNR and FQNEAQ (reference sequence). With 5 bases removed from V and 8 bases from J, the gap between germline ends came to 18 bases. The CDR3 is made up of 14 amino acids. The clonotype comes from a man in his sixties who had recovered from COVID-19. The sequencing sample was made of PBMCs or T cells enriched from blood (not recorded which). The chain joins TRBV7-9 to TRBJ1-2, with D possibly matching TRBD1 (6 bases). CDR3 amino acids: CASSPPTGLEGYTF. The CDR3 nucleotides are TGTGCCAGCAGCCCCCCAACAGGGTTAGAGGGCTACACCTTC.